A single sample gave rise to the 12 T cell receptor beta chains below, sequenced in a study of T cell repertoires in cytomegalovirus infection. Antigens for these TCRs are unknown. TCRdb reprocessed the reads with MiXCR, giving one entry per CDR3 protein. The sample lists some 800,000 distinct CDR3 sequences, under 35% seen once, with about 12% in the top ten. Material: cultured CD8+ T cells from PBMCs, obtained from culture after CMV antigen stimulation. These TCRs come from a human donor in good health (CMV status not recorded). Some clones in this sample may be carry-over from other donors' samples.

The table lists this clonotype with a few counts. The chain carries TRBV27 and TRBJ2-1; 11 bases match TRBD2. The germline gives CDR1 MNHEY, CDR2 SMNVEV (reference sequence). The CDR3 contains 16 residues. The J segment lost 4 bases and the V segment lost 4 bases, leaving 6 bases of the junction unmatched. CDR3 region: CASSSSGLADYNEQFF. CDR3 bases: TGTGCCAGCAGTTCCTCGGGACTAGCGGATTACAATGAGCAGTTCTTC.

This clonotype appeared a few times. This chain connects TRBV6-5 to TRBJ1-2; a weak D match, TRBD1 (6 bases). Trimming took off 5 bases at V and 5 bases at J, with 12 bases between the two ends. The length of the CDR3 is 13 residues. Germline CDR1 reads MNHEY; CDR2 reads SVGAGI. CDR3 protein: CASSKGGRYGYTF. In nucleotides, the CDR3 is TGTGCCAGCAGTAAAGGGGGACGTTATGGCTACACCTTC.

The V call is TRBV2, the J call TRBJ2-6; D is ambiguous. V lost 6 bases, J lost 1 base, and 13 bases lay in between. Germline V gives CDR1 SNHLY, CDR2 FYNNEI. The CDR3 loop spans 16 amino acids. CDR3 bases: TGTGCCAGCAGAGGACGGTACCGATCTGGGGCCAACGTCCTGACTTTC. Its protein product is CASRGRYRSGANVLTF.

V is TRBV7-8 and J is TRBJ2-1; D is possibly TRBD2 (6 bases). V gave up 0 bases and J gave up 7 bases, with 16 bases separating them. This CDR3 is 16 amino acids long. Per germline, CDR1 SGHVS and CDR2 FQNEAQ. The CDR3 DNA reads as TGTGCCAGCAGCTTAGCGGGACTGACTCTAGGGAATGAGCAGTTCTTC. Translating it yields CASSLAGLTLGNEQFF.

This chain uses TRBV7-9 with TRBJ1-5; 8 nucleotides match TRBD1. Germline lookup yields CDR1 SEHNR and CDR2 FQNEAQ (reference sequence). The CDR3 consists of 15 residues. V gave up 0 bases and J gave up 8 bases; unmatched junction bases: 6. The CDR3 DNA reads as TGTGCCAGCAGCTTAGCCGGGGACAGGTATGAGCCCCAGCATTTT. It translates to CASSLAGDRYEPQHF.

In its sample, this clonotype was seen a few times. The chain uses TRBV23-1 and TRBJ2-5; unclear D gene. TRBV23-1 belongs to the ORF category, with a function that is uncertain. V was cut by 0 bases and J by 3 bases, with 2 bases left in between. The CDR3 sequence is 12 residues long. CDR3 in DNA: TGCGCCAGCAGTCAATCCAAAGAGACCCAGTACTTC. This encodes CASSQSKETQYF.

V usage is TRBV6-5 and J usage is TRBJ2-4; TRBD2 aligns across 7 bases. Trimming at V came to 6 bases and at J to 6 bases, leaving 11 bases not matched to a gene. There are 15 residues in the CDR3. Germline CDR1 and CDR2: MNHEY and SVGAGI. CDR3 DNA sequence: TGTGCCAGCAGCTTGGGGGAGGGGTGGATAAACATTCAGTACTTC. Amino acids: CASSLGEGWINIQYF.

The rearrangement joins TRBV7-9 to TRBJ2-1; TRBD1 matches 7 bases. V lost 5 bases and J lost 6; bases outside the gene matches: 13. This CDR3 contains 16 residues. The germline V gene encodes CDR1 SEHNR and CDR2 FQNEAQ (reference sequence). The CDR3 spells CASSATGDRPGNEQFF. The DNA for the CDR3 is TGTGCCAGCAGCGCCACAGGGGACCGGCCGGGCAATGAGCAGTTCTTC. Full variable domain (outside the CDR3, taken from reference TRBV7-9 and TRBJ2-1): DTGVSQNPRHKITKRGQNVTFRCDPISEHNRLYWYRQTLGQGPEFLTYFQNEAQLEKSRLLSDRFSAERPKGSFSTLEIQRTEQGDSAMYLCASSATGDRPGNEQFFGPGTRLTVL.

The CDR3 spells CAISEPGPSYEQYF. CDR3 sequence (DNA): TGTGCCATCAGTGAGCCAGGACCCTCCTACGAGCAGTACTTC. This sequence joins TRBV10-3 and TRBJ2-7; the D is unclear. Deletions cut 2 bases from V and 0 bases from J, with 8 bases between. CDR3 length: 14 amino acids. CDR1 and CDR2 from the germline V gene are ENHRY and SYGVKD.

CDR3 sequence (DNA): TGTGCCAGCAGTTTAGCACAGGGCTTGGAGACCCAGTACTTC. Residues: CASSLAQGLETQYF. This chain links TRBV12-3 or TRBV12-4 with TRBJ2-5; D might be TRBD1 (6 bases). The V and J ends lost 0 bases and 5 bases respectively, with 10 bases between them. This CDR3 contains 14 residues.

This clonotype showed up many times. This chain connects TRBV6-1 to TRBJ1-5; 7 nucleotides agree with TRBD1. The CDR3 contains 15 residues. The trim removed 3 bases at V and 3 bases at J, leaving 5 bases unmatched. Germline assignment: CDR1 MNHNS and CDR2 SASEGT. DNA for the CDR3: TGTGCCAGCAGTGACCGGGACAGCCACAATCAGCCCCAGCATTTT. Its translation is CASSDRDSHNQPQHF.

This clonotype turned up a few times. The chain joins TRBV20-1 to TRBJ2-7; 7 positions match TRBD1. This CDR3 contains 14 residues. Germline V gene sequence: CDR1 DFQATT, CDR2 SNEGSKA (reference sequence). V was pared by 0 bases and J by 1 base, with 3 bases of the junction left unmatched. CDR3 nucleotide sequence: TGCAGTGCTAGAGATCTGGGACAGTCCTACGAGCAGTACTTC. It is translated as CSARDLGQSYEQYF.